This TCR beta chain was observed in a study of cytomegalovirus exposure and HLA in healthy donors (TCRdb year 2017). Regarding the research as a whole: An earlier analysis of roughly 630 of the donors reported 250 to 350 Gb of sequence data and some 120 million unique TCR beta sequences from approximately 180 million T cells. Among 300 to 500 genotyped donors of the cohort, an average of about 220,000 unique TCR beta nucleotide sequences was sequenced per donor, of which about 18% were non-productive. In an earlier analysis of a few hundred of the donors, high-throughput TCR beta sequencing was used to judge whether each TCR beta V gene segment behaved as functional or pseudogenic. A later analysis re-examined previously published TCR beta repertoires from just over 650 donors and added high-resolution HLA genotyping to investigate patterns of TCR occurrence. The study aimed to test whether cataloging public T cell receptors could reveal signatures of past pathogen exposure. A later genetic analysis took genome-wide SNP genotypes for about 65% of the 666 donors and used that subset as a discovery cohort. Class I and class II HLA loci were covered by the typing at four-digit resolution. All discovery cohort repertoires had been generated using a single sequencing platform. The number of donors typed differed by locus, with 629-630 for A, B, C, DRB1 and DQB1, roughly 520 for DQA1, 600 to 610 for DPA1, and approximately 470 for DPB1. Four to six DR-DQ haplotypes were handled as single units for association and clustering, since linkage in the cohort was strong. Rather than drawing on any new phenotypic data, the later analysis identified candidate immune exposures from TCR beta sequences and the way those sequences occurred across donors. To predict cytomegalovirus infection status, the study brought together high-throughput TCR immunosequencing, statistical association of individual TCRs with disease status, and machine learning. Donor age, sex, ethnicity and CMV serostatus were compiled together with the repertoire data. Among the approximately 430 genotyped donors, more than 70% belonged to the genetic ancestry cluster associated with self-reported Caucasian donors. The study profiled the T cell repertoires of about 720 subjects by immunosequencing and related them to cytomegalovirus serostatus. In addition to the first cohort of roughly 670 subjects, a separate validation cohort of around 110 different subjects was used. Roughly 300 gigabases of sequencing data and approximately 85 million unique TCR sequences were included in an early release covering several hundred HLA-typed donors. The full study reports these points: For the cohort, immune exposure information was limited to CMV serostatus. In an earlier analysis of a few hundred of the donors, most TCR beta V segments were observed in productive rearrangements about 87% or about 30% of the time, broadly matching IMGT annotations. According to the authors, the approach could potentially be generalized to other disease states and immunological phenotypes. Sequencing depth was assumed to be roughly uniform across donors in the presence/absence analyses, though that assumption may not hold. A further reported finding was that TCR beta sequences accurately predicted the HLA-A and HLA-B alleles for most subjects in the first cohort. Linkage disequilibrium might explain the correlated functional status among segregating V segments, but an unknown experimental factor could not be excluded. A later analysis found that TCR association rates varied across HLA loci, with DRB1 alleles showing the most associated TCRs and HLA-C alleles the fewest. Most TCR sequences were observed very rarely across donors, whereas some public TCRs were present in many individuals. Because the 87-base-pair reads could not distinguish some IMGT-functional V segments, including TRBV6-2 and TRBV6-3, those segments were excluded. V-gene and J-gene trimming of TCR beta chains was associated with a missense DCLRE1C variant in a later genetic analysis, and the association was replicated in an independent cohort. A later analysis reported that several top co-occurrence clusters appeared linked to parvovirus B19, influenza, CMV and Epstein-Barr virus. Compared with the 666-donor mean, donors in an Asian-associated ancestry cluster had fewer N-insertions in productive TCRs, according to a later genetic analysis. At a false discovery rate of 0.05, a later analysis linked some 17,000 TCR beta sequences to specific HLA alleles. In a later analysis, HLA-associated TCR beta chains showed more clonal expansion and lower generation probabilities than non-associated chains that were equally common. Seventeen rarely observed V segments, including chromosome 9 orphons, were excluded from the earlier analysis of about 610 of the donors because counts were too low. A cluster of highly shared sequence variants was judged likely to be a technical artifact of the sequencing pipeline. A later analysis found that most CMV-associated TCR beta chains appeared HLA-restricted, with HLA associations seemingly driven largely by CMV exposure. The cohort was sequenced for TCR beta chains only, and without alpha or paired-chain data the features that could be detected were limited. In vitro tests confirmed that a few of the cytomegalovirus-associated TCR beta chains recognize cytomegalovirus antigens. Because HLA typing was missing for some donors at each locus, association tests included only the typed subset. In both the original and validation cohorts, the classifier was reported to diagnose cytomegalovirus status with high specificity and sensitivity. When HLA alleles, especially DR and DQ, strongly co-occurred, attributing TCR associations to individual alleles was difficult. In the study, some 160 TCR beta chains were listed as associated with cytomegalovirus.

Between the V and J ends, shortened by 3 bases and 5 bases respectively, the junction contains 14 bases. The CDR3 goes from the cysteine to the phenylalanine over 15 residues. Only CDR3 DNA is held: 45 bases, read in frame from base 1. The CDR1 and CDR2 encoded by the germline V gene are SGDLS and YYNGEE. The cohort consisted of approximately 690 healthy bone marrow donors. All cohort members were sampled while nominally healthy, although unrecorded immune exposures were likely present. The donor was CMV seropositive and was included in the group of about 290 seropositive cohort members. A peripheral blood sample was collected from each donor, and TCR beta sequencing was performed on peripheral blood mononuclear cells. Genomic DNA extraction from the blood cell samples was performed with the Qiagen DNeasy Blood Extraction Kit. This clone turned up a few times. What antigen it recognizes has not been identified. No quality values exist for individual bases; no much larger clone is one base distant.

The protocol used for the library was the immunoSEQ multiplex PCR assay. A mixture of 60 forward primers for TCR Vbeta segments and 13 reverse primers for TCR Jbeta segments was used in the multiplex PCR. The CDR3 region of rearranged TCR beta genes was amplified from genomic DNA with a multiplex PCR assay. The amplified TCR beta libraries were sequenced on the Illumina HiSeq System as 87-base-pair reads. Turning to the authors' computational methods: A later analysis counted approximately 74 million unique TCR beta chains across the 500 to 850 repertoires, and around 12 million of these chains were shared by at least two donors. A nearest-neighbor algorithm error-corrected the raw reads and collapsed the reads into unique sequences, merging closely related sequences to remove PCR and sequencing errors. CDR3 sequences were aligned to IMGT reference sequences to assign V, D and J gene segments. For a sequence to be retained, at least a six-nucleotide match to both a V gene segment and a J gene segment was required. Rearrangements were called productive when the CDR3 lacked stop codons and stayed in frame with V and J; all others were non-productive. CDR3 was defined according to IMGT convention as the region running from the second conserved V-encoded cysteine to the conserved J-encoded phenylalanine. In an earlier analysis of 550 to 650 of the donors, sequences lacking an unambiguous match to a single V gene segment were excluded. An earlier analysis of 550 to 650 of the donors classified V segments as functional when productive rearrangements were above 56.7% and as segregating when the standard deviation between donors was above 5%. A statistical classification framework was built for diagnosing cytomegalovirus status from the catalog of TCR beta chain sequences. A later analysis assigned V and J genes by comparing TCR nucleotide sequences with IMGT/GENE-DB human TR gene sequences. In a later analysis, CDR3 sequences and most-parsimonious VDJ recombination scenarios were assigned using the TCRdist pipeline. A later analysis defined each TCR beta chain by its CDR3 amino acid sequence plus V-gene family, and excluded reads lacking a unique V-gene family. As a way to deal with suspected cross-contamination and a sequencing artifact, a later analysis dropped more than 500 nucleotide sequences that were highly shared and had low generation probability. In a later analysis, a clonal expansion index for each public chain was calculated from normalized within-repertoire ranks of inferred template counts. A later analysis computed generation probabilities with a VDJ recombination model fitted to out-of-frame rearrangements, and checked the results against IGoR. In a later analysis, TCR-TCR, TCR-HLA and TCR-CMV co-occurrence was scored with hypergeometric tests, and a repertoire-size bias correction was applied to TCR pairs. A later analysis estimated false discovery rates by permuting HLA or CMV assignments 20 times. A later analysis grouped co-occurring TCRs with DBSCAN, adding TCRdist sequence similarity when clustering within HLA-allele-positive subsets. Co-occurrence clustering excluded repertoires with fewer than 30,000 or more than 120,000 public chains, plus five with anomalous nucleotide sharing. TCRdb took over this immuneACCESS table, retaining in-frame rearrangements with V and J assigned. Such tables are incomplete; in checked studies, under half of the missing clones stem from an unresolved V gene, and the remainder is unexplained. Clone size and V and J calls were adopted from that table, with D and trimming inferred from the DNA. The sample data list around 70,000 clones, and about four fifths of these were observed just once. The ten most abundant clones make up around 10% of the sample.

Sequenced material: PBMCs. The sequence is built from TRBV9 and TRBJ1-4; a weak D assignment points to TRBD1 (5 bases agree). This receptor was identified in a male donor in good health and CMV-seropositive. The bases are TGTGCCAGCAGCGCCGCGGGACCGACAAATGAAAAACTGTTTTTT. The translation is CASSAAGPTNEKLFF.